Given below is one T cell receptor (beta chain) in context. The clone's antigen remains unknown. No quality values exist for individual bases; no much larger clone is one base distant. V is clipped by 1 base and J by 0 bases, and the sequence between their germline boundaries is 13 bases long. CDR1 and CDR2 (MDHEN, SYDVKM) derive from the germline V gene. From the cysteine up to the phenylalanine, the CDR3 has a length of 17 residues. The sequence is cut down to CDR3 DNA, 51 bases in frame from base 1. This record belongs to a study of vaccination and CD4 T cells after COVID-19 (dated by TCRdb to 2021 to 2024). In the study overall: Convalescent patients had a positive SARS-CoV-2 result on nasal swab PCR, and of these patients, nine had mild disease and one had severe disease. Six males and four females were included in the convalescent cohort, with two Hispanic individuals, seven Caucasians, two Asians and one multiracial person represented. Participants received two doses of either the Pfizer-BioNTech BNT162b2 vaccine (n=8) or the Moderna mRNA-1273 vaccine (n=2). Post-COVID blood samples were collected from convalescent patients a median of approximately 100 days after diagnosis, with a range of about 35 to 161 days. Post-vaccine blood samples were collected a median of around 2.5 months after the second vaccine dose, ranging from roughly 12 to 250 days. For stimulating the cultures, overlapping spike peptide pools were used, derived from SARS-CoV-2 as well as from the common cold coronaviruses HCoV-NL63, HCoV-OC43 and HCoV-229E. Control cultures received a CEFX viral epitope pool as the positive control, an HIV-1 Nef peptide pool as the negative control, or no peptide. In approximately ten COVID-19 convalescent patients and 4 infection-naive healthy vaccine recipients, the spike-specific CD4+ TCR repertoire before mRNA vaccination was compared with the repertoire after mRNA vaccination. What the authors observed across the whole study: Only a relatively small number of convalescent patients were included in the study, and early timepoints following natural infection were not analyzed. In convalescent patients, a median approximately 90% of post-vaccine SARS-CoV-2-reactive clones were detected only after vaccination, suggesting vaccine-specific priming. Although the median number of SARS-CoV-2-reactive clonotypes went up from some 23 after infection to around 40 after vaccination, the increase was not significant. Of the vaccine-specific clones in convalescent patients, 304 of 307, or nearly all, reacted only to SARS-CoV-2 spike and did not cross-react with common cold coronaviruses.

The treatment or condition label, as the study defines it: roughly 10-day PBMC culture with coronavirus spike peptide pools or control peptides (ViraFEST assay). The ViraFEST assay was used in the study, in which antigen-specific T cells were expanded with peptide pools and expanded clonotypes were subsequently identified by TCR sequencing. The convalescent patients' positive SARS-CoV-2 PCR tests fell between March and December 2020, which was before the Alpha, Beta and Delta variants emerged in the United States. Each well held around 2 million PBMCs cultured with 9 to 10 ug/ml peptide pools in IMDM containing 5% human AB serum and 10 IU/ml IL-2. On days 3 and 7, half of the culture medium was replaced with fresh IL-2-containing medium. After about nine days of culture, CD4+ T cells were isolated by negative selection with the EasySep CD4+ T cell isolation kit. PBMCs were separated from whole blood using Ficoll-Paque Plus gradient centrifugation and then either used fresh or cryopreserved at -140C. Each culture condition was generally run in triplicate wells.

Preparation of the library involved PCR. TCR sequencing of DNA from cultured CD4+ T cells used the Oncomine TCR Beta short-read assay at the Johns Hopkins FTIC core. The QIAamp micro DNA kit was used to extract genomic DNA from the cultured CD4+ T cells. Oncomine TCR Beta libraries from cultured CD4+ T cells were pooled with unique dual indexes and sequenced on an Illumina iSeq 100. On the authors' methods: Non-productive sequences were removed, and CDR3s not starting with C, not ending with F or W, or shorter than 7 amino acids were discarded. The MANAFEST web application identified antigen-specific clonotypes by comparing peptide-stimulated wells against reference wells and other culture wells. An FDR below 0.05, an odds ratio above 5, and a productive frequency above 0.1% in at least two of three replicate wells were required for clones to be considered positive. Cross-reactive clonotypes were defined as significantly expanded in both SARS-CoV-2 spike wells and at least one common cold coronavirus spike condition. CDR3 homology was assessed with Levenshtein distances (stringdist) and unrooted phylogenetic trees (ape) in R version 3.6.1. TCRdb reran the public reads through fastp at Q25 and MiXCR, keeping productive beta chains. Each entry merges the rows of one CDR3 protein and shows their most common DNA and genes. In this record, the V and J calls reflect TCRdb's handling and not the investigators' own analysis. Here the sample has about 4,800 distinct CDR3 sequences; roughly 80% occur a single time. The biggest ten clones account for about 19% of the sample.

The chain was built from TRBV28 and TRBJ2-1; the D gene is perhaps TRBD2, from 7 matching bases. The clonotype comes from a human donor who had recovered from COVID-19. Material for sequencing was CD4+ T cells from blood, cultured in vitro. The CDR3 sequence is CASSLLGGGGSYNEQFF. Here is the DNA: TGTGCCAGCAGTTTATTGGGCGGGGGCGGCTCCTACAATGAGCAGTTCTTC.